This TCR beta chain was profiled in a study of monozygotic twins with inflammatory bowel disease. Staff drew an approximately 2.5 ml blood sample from each donor. Whole blood without T cell sorting served as the source of isolated total RNA. The study, taken as a whole, reports: A single strong IBD-associated signal or clonotype was not supported by the findings. The authors could not tell different T cell subtypes apart.

No DNA is given; TCRdb re-called the 5' RACE reads and lists each CDR3 protein once. The sample is made up of a few hundred thousand distinct CDR3 sequences, and the top ten hold 2.5% to 3% of it. Regarding this clonotype: The antigen is unknown.

The CDR3 extends over 13 amino acids. Germline lookup yields CDR1 SQVTM and CDR2 ANQGSEA. This TCR came from a human donor with ulcerative colitis or Crohn's disease, or a healthy co-twin of an affected twin (not recorded which). V usage is TRBV29-1 and J usage is TRBJ2-7; TCRdb picks TRBD1, but there is no DNA to check that call. Sequencing used blood. The CDR3 region is CSVIQGFFDEQYF.